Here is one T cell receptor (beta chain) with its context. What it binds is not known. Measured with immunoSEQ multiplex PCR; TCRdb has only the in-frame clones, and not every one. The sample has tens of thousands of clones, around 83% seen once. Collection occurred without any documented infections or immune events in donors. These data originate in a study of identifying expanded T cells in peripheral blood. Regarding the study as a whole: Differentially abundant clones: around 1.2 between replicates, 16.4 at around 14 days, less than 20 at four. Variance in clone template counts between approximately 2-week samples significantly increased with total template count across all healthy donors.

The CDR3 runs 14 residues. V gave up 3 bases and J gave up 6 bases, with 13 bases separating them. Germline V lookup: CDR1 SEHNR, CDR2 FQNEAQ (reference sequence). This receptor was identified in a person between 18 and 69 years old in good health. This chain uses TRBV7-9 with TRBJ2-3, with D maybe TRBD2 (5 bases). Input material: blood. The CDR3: CASSFGGRVDTQYF. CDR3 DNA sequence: TGTGCCAGCAGCTTTGGTGGGAGAGTGGATACGCAGTATTTT.